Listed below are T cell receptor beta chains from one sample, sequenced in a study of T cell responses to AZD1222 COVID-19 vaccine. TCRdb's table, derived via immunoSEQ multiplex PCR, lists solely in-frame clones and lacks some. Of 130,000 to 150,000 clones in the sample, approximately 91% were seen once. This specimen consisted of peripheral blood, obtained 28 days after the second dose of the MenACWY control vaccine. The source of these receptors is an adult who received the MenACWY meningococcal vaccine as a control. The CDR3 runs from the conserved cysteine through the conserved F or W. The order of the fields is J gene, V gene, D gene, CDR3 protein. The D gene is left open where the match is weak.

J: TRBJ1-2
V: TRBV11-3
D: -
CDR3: CASSLGPGDGYTF

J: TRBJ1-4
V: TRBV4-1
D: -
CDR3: CASSQFRGNEKLFF

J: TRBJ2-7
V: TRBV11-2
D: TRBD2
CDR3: CASSFLAGKRNEQYF

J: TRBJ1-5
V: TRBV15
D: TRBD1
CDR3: CATSWDRDQPQHF

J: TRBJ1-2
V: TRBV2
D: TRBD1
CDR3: CASSEGTGINYGYTF

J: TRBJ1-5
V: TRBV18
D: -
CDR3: CASSPDAVLPQHF

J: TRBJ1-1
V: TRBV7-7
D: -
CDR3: CASSLEQGTEAFF

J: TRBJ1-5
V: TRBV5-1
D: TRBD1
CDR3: CASSPRTGGNQPQHF

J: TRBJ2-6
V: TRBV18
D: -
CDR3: CASALRSEANVLTF

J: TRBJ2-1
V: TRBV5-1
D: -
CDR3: CASSLDANEQFF

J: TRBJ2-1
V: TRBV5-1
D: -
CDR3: CASSLTSNKRDEQFF

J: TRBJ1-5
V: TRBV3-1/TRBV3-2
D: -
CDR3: CASSLSEGNQPQHF

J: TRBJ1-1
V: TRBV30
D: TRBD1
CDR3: CAGKTGRNTEAFF

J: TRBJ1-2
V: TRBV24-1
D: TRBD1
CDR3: CATSDVGQGIGYTF

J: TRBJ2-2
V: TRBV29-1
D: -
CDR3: CSVDILGAGELFF

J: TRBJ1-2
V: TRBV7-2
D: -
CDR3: CASSSYHRALANYGYTF

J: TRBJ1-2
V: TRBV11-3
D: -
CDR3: CASSSDSRGYTF

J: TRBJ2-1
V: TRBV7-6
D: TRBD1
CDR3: CASSLTGGFYNEQFF

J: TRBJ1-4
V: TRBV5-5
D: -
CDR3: CASSPAPGDEKLFF

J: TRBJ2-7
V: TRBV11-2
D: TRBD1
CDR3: CASSLGTGAFYEQYF

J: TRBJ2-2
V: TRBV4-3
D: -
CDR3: CASSQALGGHTGELFF

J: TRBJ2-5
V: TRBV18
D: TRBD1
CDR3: CASSPSGGGETQYF

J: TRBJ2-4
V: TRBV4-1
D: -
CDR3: CASSPEGTGEKNIQYF

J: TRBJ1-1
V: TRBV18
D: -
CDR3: CASSPPAGWNTEAFF

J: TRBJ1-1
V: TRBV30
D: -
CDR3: CAWSTGRNTEAFF

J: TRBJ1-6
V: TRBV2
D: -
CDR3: CASSYRGYNSPLHF